What follows is one TCR beta chain and its context. Its antigen is undetermined. Trimming removed 3 bases from V and 5 bases from J; junction bases left unmatched: 5. Germline-derived CDR1 and CDR2 are SGHNT and YYREEE (reference sequence). The CDR3 consists of 14 residues. This record belongs to a study of blood T cells in healthy people across ages. Study-wide results and caveats: The study could not conclusively compare naive and antigen-experienced cells, given its unsorted PBMCs.

A J-beta primer mix and a sample-barcoded 5' primer were used in a second PCR of roughly 6 to 11 cycles. Tagging of each cDNA molecule was performed by a template-switch adaptor with 12 random nucleotides. TCRdb re-called the 5' RACE reads through MiXCR, storing one row per CDR3 protein. The sample shows approximately 1,000,000 distinct CDR3 sequences, less than 50% of them seen only once. The TCR was taken from a woman aged 55-70 years in good health. The material sequenced was blood. The genes are TRBV5-4 and TRBJ1-2, with 9 bases matching TRBD1. The CDR3 DNA reads as TGTGCCAGCAGCTCATCGGACAGGGGTTATGGCTACACCTTC. Its translation: CASSSSDRGYGYTF.